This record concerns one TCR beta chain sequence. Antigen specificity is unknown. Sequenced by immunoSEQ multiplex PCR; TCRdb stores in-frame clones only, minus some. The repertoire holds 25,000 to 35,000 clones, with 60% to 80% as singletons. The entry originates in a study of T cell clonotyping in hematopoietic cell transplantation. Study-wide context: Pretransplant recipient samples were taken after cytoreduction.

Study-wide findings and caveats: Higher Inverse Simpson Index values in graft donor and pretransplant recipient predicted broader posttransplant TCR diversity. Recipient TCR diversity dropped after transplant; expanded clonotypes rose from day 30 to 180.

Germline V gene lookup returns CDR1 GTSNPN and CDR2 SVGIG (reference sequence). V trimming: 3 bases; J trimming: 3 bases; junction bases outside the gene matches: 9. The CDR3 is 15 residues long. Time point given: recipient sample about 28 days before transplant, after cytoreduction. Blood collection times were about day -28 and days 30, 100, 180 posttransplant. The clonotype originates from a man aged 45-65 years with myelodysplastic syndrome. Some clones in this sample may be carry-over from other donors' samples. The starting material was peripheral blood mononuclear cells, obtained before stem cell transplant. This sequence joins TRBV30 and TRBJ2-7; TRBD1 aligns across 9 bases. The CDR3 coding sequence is TGTGCCTGGAGCACCTCGACAGGGGGAGGCTACGAGCAGTACTTC. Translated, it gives CAWSTSTGGGYEQYF.